This is a list of T cell receptor beta chains from one sample in a study of molecular identifiers for immune sequencing clone quantification. TCRdb processed the PCR reads anew with MiXCR; each CDR3 protein has one entry. Of 30,000 to 40,000 distinct CDR3 sequences listed, roughly 19% are singletons. Material for sequencing was naive CD8+ T cells from blood, with Jurkat cell RNA spiked in. Receptors originate from a human donor in good health. Some libraries in this study had Jurkat cell RNA spiked in. Each CDR3 is given with its conserved first and last residue. A D gene is named only where the DNA matches it firmly. Size is stated for part of the rows, as once, few or many counts, or as a class when the clone is expanded.

d_call,j_call,v_call,clone_size,cdr3_length,cdr3_aa,cdr3_nt
.,TRBJ2-1,TRBV7-8,.,16,CASSRDSGISYNEQFF,TGTGCCAGCAGCCGCGACTCAGGTATCTCCTACAATGAGCAGTTCTTC
.,TRBJ1-6,TRBV20-1,many,16,CSAFGATPGFNSPLHF,TGCAGTGCTTTCGGAGCCACCCCAGGATTTAATTCACCCCTCCACTTT
.,TRBJ2-7,TRBV6-5,many,15,CASSTGKQGSYEQYF,TGTGCCAGCAGTACGGGAAAACAGGGATCGTACGAGCAGTACTTC
.,TRBJ2-3,TRBV6-5,medium-sized,11,CASSFGDTQYF,TGTGCCAGCAGTTTTGGGGATACGCAGTATTTT
.,TRBJ2-7,TRBV6-1,many,14,CASSEAARGYEQYF,TGTGCCAGCAGTGAAGCGGCCAGGGGCTACGAGCAGTACTTC
TRBD2,TRBJ2-1,TRBV27,many,15,CASSLAGGPYNEQFF,TGTGCCAGCAGTCTAGCGGGAGGGCCCTACAATGAGCAGTTCTTC
.,TRBJ2-1,TRBV4-3,.,16,CASSQGFAARNNEQSF,TGCGCCAGCAGCCAAGGGTTCGCGGCCCGAAACAATGAGCAGTCCTTC
.,TRBJ2-1,TRBV20-1,.,16,CSAIRSGEPQYNEQFF,TGCAGTGCCATTCGATCCGGTGAACCTCAATACAATGAGCAGTTCTTC
.,TRBJ1-1,TRBV25-1,many,15,CASSDPGHGYTEAFF,TGTGCCAGCAGTGACCCCGGACACGGGTACACTGAAGCTTTCTTT
.,TRBJ1-5,TRBV4-1,many,18,CASSQAQSFRAGNQPQHF,TGCGCCAGCAGCCAAGCGCAAAGTTTCCGAGCGGGCAATCAGCCCCAGCATTTT
TRBD2,TRBJ2-3,TRBV29-1,many,15,CSVVPSGSRGDTQYF,TGCAGCGTTGTCCCTAGCGGATCACGGGGAGATACGCAGTATTTT
TRBD2,TRBJ2-5,TRBV28,many,16,CASSTGLAGDIETQYF,TGTGCCAGCAGCACAGGACTAGCGGGAGACATCGAGACCCAGTACTTC
.,TRBJ1-1,TRBV7-9,many,14,CASSLAQGHTEAFF,TGTGCCAGCAGCCTTGCCCAGGGACATACTGAAGCTTTCTTT
.,TRBJ2-7,TRBV7-9,many,13,CASSPKDSSEQYF,TGTGCCAGCAGCCCCAAGGACAGCTCCGAGCAGTACTTC
.,TRBJ1-5,TRBV10-3,many,16,CAISESLTGSNQPQHF,TGTGCCATCAGTGAGTCCCTTACAGGTAGCAATCAGCCCCAGCATTTT
TRBD1,TRBJ2-2,TRBV19,few,16,CASSIPDRGNAGELFF,TGTGCCAGTAGTATTCCCGACAGGGGGAATGCCGGGGAGCTGTTTTTT
TRBD2,TRBJ2-3,TRBV2,.,17,CASGEAPSGSVTGTQYF,TGTGCCAGCGGTGAAGCCCCTAGCGGGAGTGTCACAGGTACGCAGTATTTT
.,TRBJ1-1,TRBV6-2/TRBV6-3,many,14,CASSYVHMNTEAFF,TGTGCCAGCAGTTACGTTCACATGAACACTGAAGCTTTCTTT
TRBD2,TRBJ2-7,TRBV4-3,few,14,CASSQVSGGHEQYF,TGCGCCAGCAGCCAAGTCTCGGGAGGCCACGAGCAGTACTTC
.,TRBJ2-3,TRBV27,many,17,CASSFRKGSPEGDTQYF,TGTGCCAGCAGTTTTAGAAAGGGGTCCCCCGAGGGAGATACGCAGTATTTT
TRBD2,TRBJ2-1,TRBV19,many,15,CASSPSGSSYNEQFF,TGTGCCAGTAGCCCTAGCGGGAGCTCCTACAATGAGCAGTTCTTC
.,TRBJ2-1,TRBV28,.,14,CASSPGTTYNEQFF,TGTGCCAGCAGCCCCGGGACAACTTACAATGAGCAGTTCTTC
.,TRBJ2-1,TRBV6-9,.,19,CASRKKRGSGGSTYNEQFF,TGTGCCAGCAGGAAAAAGAGGGGTTCGGGGGGCTCTACTTACAATGAGCAGTTCTTC
.,TRBJ2-1,TRBV7-6,few,15,CASSLEVVTYNEQFF,TGTGCCAGCAGCTTAGAAGTAGTAACCTACAATGAGCAGTTCTTC
.,TRBJ2-2,TRBV7-9,.,15,CASSPVGTNTGELFF,TGTGCCAGCAGCCCAGTTGGCACTAACACCGGGGAGCTGTTTTTT
TRBD1,TRBJ2-5,TRBV5-5,medium-sized,15,CASSFEDRGRETQYF,TGTGCCAGCAGCTTCGAAGACAGGGGGCGCGAGACCCAGTACTTC
TRBD2,TRBJ2-2,TRBV5-1,.,18,CASSPLTLRGTDTGELFF,TGCGCCAGCAGCCCTCTTACTCTGCGGGGGACGGACACCGGGGAGCTGTTTTTT
TRBD2,TRBJ2-3,TRBV28,many,12,CASSWTSDTQYF,TGTGCCAGCAGTTGGACTAGTGATACGCAGTATTTT
.,TRBJ2-3,TRBV6-5,medium-sized,15,CASSLAGRSTDTQYF,TGTGCCAGCAGCTTAGCTGGTCGAAGCACAGATACGCAGTATTTT
.,TRBJ2-7,TRBV20-1,.,13,CSASGLSSYEQYF,TGCAGTGCTTCAGGACTCAGCTCCTACGAGCAGTACTTC
TRBD2,TRBJ2-7,TRBV7-2,many,16,CASSPQTSGSPYEQYF,TGTGCCAGCAGCCCCCAGACTAGCGGGAGCCCCTACGAGCAGTACTTC
.,TRBJ2-7,TRBV5-6,.,16,CTSSLAVGQVSYEQYF,TGTACCAGCAGCTTGGCCGTTGGTCAGGTCTCCTACGAGCAGTACTTC
.,TRBJ1-1,TRBV4-1,many,14,CASSILVTSTEAFF,TGCGCCAGCAGCATCCTTGTAACGTCCACTGAAGCTTTCTTT
TRBD1,TRBJ1-1,TRBV4-1,.,15,CASSLGQGASTEAFF,TGCGCCAGCAGCCTGGGACAGGGGGCGTCCACTGAAGCTTTCTTT
.,TRBJ2-5,TRBV13,many,15,CASSFLFRGQETQYF,TGTGCCAGCAGCTTCTTATTTCGGGGCCAAGAGACCCAGTACTTC
TRBD2,TRBJ2-3,TRBV29-1,many,18,CTIRGLAGGPGSTDTQYF,TGCACAATACGGGGACTAGCGGGAGGGCCTGGCAGCACAGATACGCAGTATTTT
.,TRBJ2-7,TRBV5-1,.,14,CASSLAGNSYEQYF,TGCGCCAGCAGCTTAGCGGGCAACTCCTACGAGCAGTACTTC
.,TRBJ2-7,TRBV19,few,18,CASSSIGGDGRHSYEQYF,TGTGCCAGTAGTTCCATTGGCGGGGACGGCCGTCACTCCTACGAGCAGTACTTC
TRBD1,TRBJ2-3,TRBV29-1,medium-sized,11,CSVDRGRPQYF,TGCAGCGTAGACAGGGGGCGCCCGCAGTATTTT
TRBD1,TRBJ2-2,TRBV2,many,13,CASKGQGAGELFF,TGTGCCAGCAAGGGACAGGGGGCCGGGGAGCTGTTTTTT
TRBD2,TRBJ2-1,TRBV19,many,14,CASSPVAGGIGQFF,TGTGCCAGTAGTCCCGTGGCGGGGGGGATAGGACAGTTCTTC
.,TRBJ2-7,TRBV5-5,many,14,CASSLFQGHYEQYF,TGTGCCAGCAGCTTGTTCCAGGGCCACTACGAGCAGTACTTC
TRBD2,TRBJ2-1,TRBV4-3,.,16,CASSLGRGAFYNEQFF,TGCGCCAGCAGCCTCGGGCGGGGGGCTTTTTACAATGAGCAGTTCTTC
TRBD2,TRBJ2-1,TRBV24-1,.,17,CATSDRSGSASYNEQFF,TGTGCCACCAGTGATCGTAGCGGGAGTGCTTCCTACAATGAGCAGTTCTTC
TRBD1,TRBJ1-1,TRBV12-3/TRBV12-4,many,14,CASSPTGRNTEAFF,TGTGCCAGCAGTCCGACAGGGAGAAACACTGAAGCTTTCTTT
TRBD1,TRBJ2-2,TRBV10-2,.,15,CASNVGGAGTGELFF,TGCGCCAGCAACGTAGGGGGCGCAGGAACCGGGGAGCTGTTTTTT